Listed below are T cell receptor beta chains from one sample, sequenced in a study of identical twins. TCRdb fed the 5' RACE reads into MiXCR, producing one record per CDR3 protein. The table lists fewer than 350,000 distinct CDR3 sequences, under 9% of them singletons. The same specimen was also included in a second study, on yellow fever vaccine responses in identical twins.

Sequences were obtained from memory (CD45RO+) T cells sorted from blood. Receptors were obtained from a woman under 30 in good health. Each CDR3 is given with its conserved first and last residue. The D gene is left open where the match is weak. The listing skips clone size in some rows; elsewhere it reads once, few, many or a size class.

TRBV28	TRBD2	.	16	TRBJ2-7	CASSTGLAGTSYEQYF	TGTGCCAGCAGTACAGGACTAGCGGGAACATCCTACGAGCAGTACTTC
TRBV7-6	.	few	13	TRBJ2-3	CASSFTDTDTQYF	TGTGCCAGCAGCTTTACAGACACAGATACGCAGTATTTT
TRBV9	.	few	15	TRBJ2-1	CASSVLEGSYNEQFF	TGTGCCAGCAGCGTTCTGGAGGGATCCTACAATGAGCAGTTCTTC
TRBV11-1	.	few	13	TRBJ1-2	CASSLDTIYGYTF	TGTGCCAGCAGCTTAGACACGATCTATGGCTACACCTTC
TRBV28	.	.	16	TRBJ2-1	CASSEHYPPTYNEQFF	TGTGCCAGCAGTGAACACTACCCGCCAACCTACAATGAGCAGTTCTTC
TRBV5-1	.	few	13	TRBJ1-2	CASSLAQYYGYTF	TGCGCCAGCAGCTTGGCGCAGTACTATGGCTACACCTTC
TRBV6-2/TRBV6-3	.	few	15	TRBJ1-4	CASSDFRGSKEKLFF	TGTGCCAGCAGTGACTTCAGGGGCTCGAAAGAAAAACTGTTTTTT
TRBV12-3/TRBV12-4	TRBD1	many	13	TRBJ2-1	CASRDRATNEQFF	TGTGCCAGCAGAGACAGGGCTACGAATGAGCAGTTCTTC
TRBV25-1	TRBD1	.	16	TRBJ1-4	CASSDHTDRAEEKLFF	TGTGCCAGCAGTGACCATACCGACAGGGCTGAAGAAAAACTGTTTTTT
TRBV5-1	.	many	13	TRBJ2-1	CASRPTTTLGQFF	TGCGCCAGCAGACCTACTACCACCCTGGGGCAGTTCTTC
TRBV19	.	few	14	TRBJ2-3	CASSITDNTDTQYF	TGTGCCAGTAGTATTACGGACAACACAGATACGCAGTATTTT
TRBV3-1	.	many	16	TRBJ1-2	CASSQDGLTVNYGYTF	TGTGCCAGCAGCCAAGATGGGCTGACCGTTAACTATGGCTACACCTTC
TRBV28	.	few	16	TRBJ1-1	CASSRSWGLRNTEAFF	TGTGCCAGCAGTCGATCGTGGGGGCTTAGAAACACTGAAGCTTTCTTT
TRBV14	.	.	14	TRBJ2-6	CASSHRTGANVLTF	TGTGCCAGCAGCCACAGGACTGGGGCCAACGTCCTGACTTTC
TRBV28	TRBD2	few	16	TRBJ2-5	CASRPPGLARRETQYF	TGTGCCAGCAGACCCCCGGGACTAGCCCGTCGGGAGACCCAGTACTTC
TRBV6-1	TRBD2	.	17	TRBJ2-3	CASTTLAGGRRADTQYF	TGTGCCAGTACCACCTTAGCGGGGGGGCGCCGGGCAGATACGCAGTATTTT
TRBV7-9	TRBD2	few	16	TRBJ2-1	CASSPQGTSEYNEQFF	TGTGCCAGCAGCCCCCAAGGGACTAGCGAGTACAATGAGCAGTTCTTC